The present T cell receptor beta chain was sequenced within a study of CD8 T cells in Susac syndrome. Notes on the study in general: That the number of individuals in its TCR sequencing and HLA analysis was relatively small was acknowledged by the study.

When the RNA was reverse transcribed, random hexamers were used with an input of roughly 0.5 to 1 ug. With immunoSEQ multiplex PCR, TCR beta CDR3 was amplified across 54 Vbeta and 13 Jbeta. MiXCR, applied by TCRdb to the immunoSEQ multiplex PCR reads, yields one record per CDR3 protein. The sample lists roughly 180,000 distinct CDR3 sequences, about 95% occurring once. Remarks on this clonotype: What it recognizes is unknown.

The V gene's germline CDR1 is LNHDA and CDR2 SQIVND (reference sequence). The length of the CDR3 is 15 residues. Trimming cost V 3 bases and J 2 bases; bases outside gene matches: 1. CD8+ and CD4+ T cells taken from blood had their TCR beta sequenced. Controls were age- and sex-matched healthy donors. This clonotype originated in a human donor in good health. Sequenced sample: CD4+ T cells from PBMCs. This chain joins TRBV19 and TRBJ2-6; TRBD1 matches at 7 bases. The CDR3, as DNA: TGTGCCAGTAGTATTACAGGGGCTGGGGCCAACGTCCTGACTTTC. The encoded protein is CASSITGAGANVLTF.